This T cell receptor (beta chain) was sequenced for a study of blood T cell repertoires in COVID-19. Study at large: The origin of the acute and convalescent COVID-19 samples was the United States, Italy and Spain. T cells, B-cell-depleted T cells, or PBMCs supplied cDNA or gDNA.

Germline loops: CDR1 SGHRS, CDR2 YFSETQ. J lost 4 bases, V lost 0 bases, and 5 bases had no gene match. The CDR3 consists of 16 residues. Original handling: Estimates of nucleated cell counts were drawn from the amplification of reference gene primers. Method: immunoSEQ multiplex PCR; TCRdb's copy keeps in-frame clones and lacks some. From that table come the V and J calls and clone size; the DNA was used to work out D and trimming. The sample lists under 200,000 clones, approximately 88% occurring once. The source of this sequence is a woman in her sixties or seventies with acute or convalescent COVID-19. The chain is built from TRBV5-1 and TRBJ1-4; TRBD1 matches at 8 bases. What was sequenced was peripheral blood. CDR3 region: CASSLGATGGNEKLFF. CDR3 coding DNA: TGCGCCAGCAGCTTGGGCGCTACAGGGGGTAATGAAAAACTGTTTTTT.